Listed here are 14 T cell receptor beta chains from one sample, sequenced in a study of blood T cells in healthy people across ages (dated by TCRdb to the mid-2010s). The protocol used for the library was 5' RACE. Sequenced on an Illumina HiSeq 2500. A second PCR of roughly 7 to 11 cycles was performed with a sample-barcoded 5' primer and a J-beta primer mix. TCRdb trimmed public reads at Q25 via fastp, called clones via MiXCR and kept in-frame beta chains. Rows merge per CDR3 protein into single entries with the most common DNA and genes. The sample table contains about 800,000 distinct CDR3 sequences; only one count was recorded for around a quarter of them. The ten top clones hold under 4% of the sample. Another study also made use of these data, one on T cells of mothers and their children.

Sequencing used blood. The origin of the receptors is a boy younger than 18 in good health.

CDR3: CASSLGPTGGRNEQFF. The CDR3 nucleotides are TGTGCCAGCAGTTTAGGGCCTACAGGGGGAAGGAATGAGCAGTTCTTC. V is TRBV28 and J is TRBJ2-5; 8 positions match TRBD1. The J call is in doubt because the DNA end fits TRBJ2-1 better. The germline CDR1 and CDR2 sequences are MDHEN and SYDVKM. This CDR3 has 16 residues.

This clonotype was observed a few times. The chain combines TRBV5-1 with TRBJ2-1; D might be TRBD2 (6 bases). Germline values: CDR1 SGHRS, CDR2 YFSETQ. V was shortened by 6 bases and J by 1 base, with 17 bases between the two germline ends. This CDR3 has 16 amino acids. For the CDR3, the DNA is TGCGCCAGCACCCTCCTCGGCGGGGTTTCCTACAATGAGCAGTTCTTC. Its translation: CASTLLGGVSYNEQFF.

This sequence joins TRBV28 and TRBJ2-7; 13 bases are a match to TRBD2. The CDR3 consists of 14 residues. CDR1 MDHEN and CDR2 SYDVKM come from the germline V gene. V was pared by 7 bases and J by 3 bases, with 3 bases of the junction left unmatched. The DNA of the CDR3 is TGTGCCAGCAATCGACTAGCGGGGGGCTACGAGCAGTACTTC. Translating gives CASNRLAGGYEQYF.

This clonotype was detected only a few times. The rearrangement uses TRBV28 and TRBJ1-3; D gene uncertain. V lost 5 bases and J 0 bases, leaving 5 bases between the germline ends. The CDR3 loop spans 13 amino acids. Germline V gene sequence: CDR1 MDHEN, CDR2 SYDVKM. CDR3 protein: CASSAVSGNTIYF. The CDR3 DNA reads as TGTGCCAGCAGTGCAGTCTCTGGAAACACCATATATTTT.

The V gene is TRBV27, the J gene TRBJ1-2, with 8 bases that match TRBD1. The CDR3 sequence is 15 residues long. The germline gives CDR1 MNHEY, CDR2 SMNVEV (reference sequence). Germline trimming cut 3 bases from V and 6 bases from J; bases unmatched to any gene: 9. Here the CDR3 DNA reads TGTGCCAGCAGTTTGCGAGGACAGGGAGGGGATGGCTACACCTTC. It yields the protein CASSLRGQGGDGYTF.

The CDR3 loop is CASSRQGKALEQYF. The CDR3 nucleotides read TGTGCCAGCAGCCGACAGGGGAAGGCCCTCGAGCAGTACTTC. The chain uses TRBV7-8 and TRBJ2-7, with 8 bases matching TRBD1. V lost 5 bases and J lost 6; bases outside the gene matches: 9. CDR3 size: 14 residues. CDR1 and CDR2 from the germline V gene are SGHVS and FQNEAQ.

The chain is built from TRBV7-2 and TRBJ2-1; 9 bases fit TRBD1. This CDR3 region has 16 residues. With 5 bases clipped from V and 10 bases from J, the junction kept 15 bases outside the gene matches. In germline, CDR1 is SGHTA, CDR2 FQGNSA. CDR3 DNA: TGTGCCAGCAGCCCAGGGACAGGGTCGAGGTGGGACGAGCAGTTCTTC. It codes for CASSPGTGSRWDEQFF.

This clonotype came up a few times. The chain combines TRBV2 with TRBJ2-3, with TRBD2 matching over 12 bases. Germline values: CDR1 SNHLY, CDR2 FYNNEI. There are 16 residues in the CDR3. V dropped 3 bases and J dropped 3; count of bases not matched to a gene: 4. In DNA, the CDR3 is TGTGCCAGCAGTGATCTTACTAGCGGGAGGACAGATACGCAGTATTTT. It is translated as CASSDLTSGRTDTQYF.

This clonotype was picked up a small number of times. This rearrangement joins TRBV6-6 to TRBJ2-6, with 12 nucleotides matching TRBD1. The junction had 6 bases not matched to a gene; V was cut back by 7 bases and J by 2 bases. The CDR3 runs 17 residues. CDR1 and CDR2 (germline): MNHNY, SVGAGI (reference sequence). The CDR3 DNA sequence: TGTGCCAGCACGGGGACAGGGGGCTTTCCTGGGGCCAACGTCCTGACTTTC. Translation: CASTGTGGFPGANVLTF.

Many counts were recorded for this clonotype. The J gene is TRBJ2-5, the V gene TRBV27; D gene ambiguous. The CDR3 is 15 residues long. Trimming pared 3 bases from V and 5 bases from J, leaving 16 bases between. Germline CDR1 MNHEY, CDR2 SMNVEV (reference sequence). The CDR3 sequence is CASSFIGSVMETQYF. The CDR3 DNA follows: TGTGCCAGCAGTTTCATAGGGTCGGTGATGGAGACCCAGTACTTC.

The CDR3 region has the DNA TGTGCCACCAGTGATCAGGGACAGGGTTCCAAAAACATTCAGTACTTC. It encodes CATSDQGQGSKNIQYF. This rearrangement joins TRBV24-1 to TRBJ2-4; TRBD1 matches 9 bases. The ends lost 3 bases at V and 2 bases at J; junction bases unmatched: 4. Germline CDR1 reads KGHDR; CDR2 reads SFDVKD. CDR3 length: 16 amino acids.

A note on this clonotype: It may be a read error: a sequence one base away is much more abundant. J is TRBJ2-5 and V is TRBV5-6, with TRBD2 as a possible D gene (6 bases). The CDR3 consists of 14 residues. Germline values: CDR1 SGHDT, CDR2 YYEEEE. This CDR3 reads CASSSLAYYNERFF. The CDR3 bases are TGTGCCAGCAGCTCCCTAGCGTACTACAATGAGCGGTTCTTC.

The chain recombines TRBV20-1 with TRBJ2-5, with D perhaps being TRBD1 or TRBD2 (6 bases each). The J call may be wrong; the DNA end is better matched by TRBJ2-7. Per the germline V gene, CDR1 is DFQATT and CDR2 is SNEGSKA (reference sequence). The CDR3 contains 15 residues. DNA of the CDR3: TGCAGTGCTAGAGTAGGGACTCAGGGGACCCTCGAGCAGTACTTC. This translates into CSARVGTQGTLEQYF.

The V and J genes are TRBV20-1 and TRBJ1-1; 9 bases line up with TRBD1. Germline V lookup: CDR1 DFQATT, CDR2 SNEGSKA (reference sequence). This CDR3 has 15 residues. J was trimmed by 5 bases and V by 5 bases; bases with no gene match: 12. CDR3 DNA: TGCAGTGCTTCAGACCCGGACAGGGGCGGAACTGAAGCTTTCTTT. This sequence encodes CSASDPDRGGTEAFF.